Included here is one T cell receptor (beta chain) sequence, with context. Trimming stripped 5 bases from V and 1 base from J, with 14 bases between. From germline, CDR1 is MNHNY and CDR2 SVGAGI (reference sequence). The CDR3 loop spans 15 amino acids. RNA, at about 0.45 to 1 ug, was reverse transcribed with random hexamers. The immunoSEQ assay covered 54 Vbeta and 13 Jbeta segments for CDR3. TCRdb itself ran the immunoSEQ multiplex PCR reads through MiXCR, one entry per CDR3 protein. The data show 250,000 to 350,000 distinct CDR3 sequences, 92% seen once. The entry originates in a study of CD8 T cells in Susac syndrome. Bulk CD8+ and CD4+ cells came from magnetic negative isolation; CD8+ TEMRA by FACS.

Sequencing input: CD4+ T cells from PBMCs. The chain employs TRBV6-6 and TRBJ2-5; no definite D call. The clonotype comes from a human donor with multiple sclerosis. The CDR3 DNA follows: TGTGCCAGCAGTACGACCTGGGTAGGCCAAGAGACCCAGTACTTC. It is translated as CASSTTWVGQETQYF.